This record covers a single T cell receptor beta chain. What it binds is not known. The germline CDR1 and CDR2 sequences are SGHNT and YYREEE (reference sequence). V was trimmed by 2 bases and J by 0 bases, leaving 11 bases between them. The CDR3 consists of 16 residues. The sample belongs to a study of cytomegalovirus exposure and HLA in healthy donors. Study outcomes and limitations: For cytomegalovirus status, the classifier reportedly gave diagnoses with high specificity and sensitivity.

This PCR relied on a set of 60 Vbeta primers and 13 Jbeta primers. Sequencing used immunoSEQ multiplex PCR; TCRdb keeps in-frame clones, though not all of them. Of approximately 100,000 clones in the sample, roughly three quarters were seen once. This sequence originates from a female donor in good health and CMV-seropositive. The sample consisted of PBMCs. The gene calls are TRBV5-4 and TRBJ2-2; TRBD1 might be the D (5 bases). The CDR3 reads CASSFYRRSNTGELFF. In nucleotides, the CDR3 is TGTGCCAGCAGCTTTTACAGGAGATCGAACACCGGGGAGCTGTTTTTT.